The 28 T cell receptor beta chains listed next were all sequenced from one sample in a study of T cells in Graves' hyperthyroidism and ophthalmopathy (dated by TCRdb to 2018 to 2020). The library relied on multiplex PCR. TCRdb records Illumina HiSeq 2000 as the sequencer. The TCR beta CDR3 regions were amplified from RNA transcripts. A first-round RT-PCR of the TCR CDR3 used the HTBI primer set with the Qiagen OneStep RT-PCR kit. The raw public data were reprocessed by TCRdb itself: fastp quality trimming at Q25, MiXCR clonotype calling, in-frame beta chains only. Identical CDR3 proteins give one entry, which carries the most common genes and DNA. The sample table contains 400,000 to 500,000 distinct CDR3 sequences; only one count was recorded for about an eighth of them. The ten largest account for approximately 5.8% of the sample. The sequencing input was blood. The receptors here all came from a woman aged 18-35 years with Graves' hyperthyroidism.

This clonotype was observed at least ten times. V is TRBV9 and J is TRBJ2-1; D is unclear. V shed 1 base and J shed 3 bases, with 5 bases lying between them. The CDR3 is 13 residues long. Germline V lookup: CDR1 SGDLS, CDR2 YYNGEE. The CDR3 region has the DNA TGTGCCAGCAGCGTATCCGACTACAATGAGCAGTTCTTC. Protein product: CASSVSDYNEQFF.

This clonotype was seen more than once but under ten times. The CDR3 DNA follows: TGTGCCAGTAGTTTGTCCTCCAGGGGTTACAATGAGCAGTTCTTC. It yields the protein CASSLSSRGYNEQFF. The chain is built from TRBV19 and TRBJ2-1; maybe TRBD1 (6 bases). Germline V gives CDR1 LNHDA, CDR2 SQIVND (reference sequence). Trimming cost V 5 bases and J 4 bases, with 15 bases left between them. The CDR3 loop spans 15 amino acids.

The chain joins TRBV30 to TRBJ2-3; 8 bases are a match to TRBD2. Germline V CDR1 and CDR2: GTSNPN, SVGIG (reference sequence). The CDR3 is 14 amino acids. The CDR3 here is CVQQMTSGTDTQYF. CDR3 bases: TGTGTCCAACAGATGACTAGCGGCACAGATACGCAGTATTTT.

Ten or more counts support this clonotype. The CDR3 sequence: CASSQGVIDNQPQHF. CDR3 DNA sequence: TGTGCCAGCAGTCAAGGGGTAATCGACAATCAGCCCCAGCATTTT. The genes are TRBV2 and TRBJ1-5; D might be TRBD1 (5 bases). This CDR3 is built from 15 residues. Germline V CDR1 and CDR2: SNHLY, FYNNEI. V lost 5 bases to trimming and J lost 3 bases, with 14 bases between them.

This clonotype was seen at least ten times. This chain connects TRBV5-1 to TRBJ1-2; 9 nucleotides line up with TRBD1. CDR1 and CDR2 (germline): SGHRS, YFSETQ. The ends lost 5 bases at V and 7 bases at J; junction bases unmatched: 9. CDR3 length equals 14 residues. In DNA form, the CDR3 reads TGCGCCAGCAGTTCACGGACAGGGGTGTCTGGCTACACCTTC. It encodes CASSSRTGVSGYTF. The full variable domain, in which reference TRBV5-1 and TRBJ1-2 provide the parts outside the CDR3, is KAGVTQTPRYLIKTRGQQVTLSCSPISGHRSVSWYQQTPGQGLQFLFEYFSETQRNKGNFPGRFSGRQFSNSRSEMNVSTLELGDSALYLCASSSRTGVSGYTFGSGTRLTVV.

In its sample, this clonotype was seen many times. The chain combines TRBV7-9 with TRBJ1-2; D ambiguous. The CDR3 is made up of 14 amino acids. Trimming stripped 6 bases from V and 8 bases from J, with 19 bases between. Germline V gene sequence: CDR1 SEHNR, CDR2 FQNEAQ (reference sequence). CDR3 residues: CASRHILGPEGYTF. The CDR3 coding sequence is TGTGCCAGCAGACACATCCTGGGTCCAGAAGGCTACACCTTC.

The chain carries TRBV10-3 and TRBJ2-7; the D is unclear. The CDR3 is 12 residues long. Germline V gene sequence: CDR1 ENHRY, CDR2 SYGVKD. With 8 bases removed from V and 2 bases from J, the gap between germline ends came to 10 bases. The CDR3 DNA reads TGTGCCATCGGATGGCAAACCTACGAGCAGTACTTC. The encoded protein is CAIGWQTYEQYF.

The V and J genes are TRBV6-1 and TRBJ1-1, with D unresolved. V lost 3 bases to trimming and J lost 1 base, with 6 bases between them. This CDR3 has 13 residues. Germline V CDR1 and CDR2: MNHNS, SASEGT. The CDR3 sequence: CASSDSRNTEAFF. The CDR3 bases are TGTGCCAGCAGTGATTCACGGAACACTGAAGCTTTCTTT.

This clonotype was seen ten or more times. The gene calls are TRBV27 and TRBJ2-7, with 7 nucleotides matching TRBD2. The CDR3 spans 15 residues. Trimming removed 1 base from V and 3 bases from J; junction bases left unmatched: 6. The germline V gene encodes CDR1 MNHEY and CDR2 SMNVEV (reference sequence). CDR3 amino acids: CASSLYSGFNYEQYF. CDR3 bases: TGTGCCAGCAGTTTATATAGCGGGTTTAACTACGAGCAGTACTTC.

The chain combines TRBV20-1 with TRBJ2-7; the D gene is possibly TRBD2 (6 bases). V was shortened by 5 bases and J by 6 bases, with 20 bases between the two germline ends. The CDR3 is made up of 14 amino acids. Germline assignment: CDR1 DFQATT and CDR2 SNEGSKA (reference sequence). CDR3 bases: TGCAGTGCTTCACCGCGGGACTGGCCTTTCGAGCAGTACTTC. Its protein is CSASPRDWPFEQYF.

There are many counts of this clonotype. The chain is built from TRBV20-1 and TRBJ2-1, with D maybe TRBD1 (5 bases). CDR3 length: 14 residues. Germline assignment: CDR1 DFQATT and CDR2 SNEGSKA (reference sequence). Deletions cut 5 bases from V and 0 bases from J, with 11 bases between. DNA of the CDR3: TGCAGTGCTGACCAGGGAACCTCCTACAATGAGCAGTTCTTC. Translating gives CSADQGTSYNEQFF.

The chain is built from TRBV20-1 and TRBJ2-1, with 11 bases identical to TRBD2. The junction had 13 bases not matched to a gene; V was cut back by 5 bases and J by 7 bases. CDR1 is DFQATT, CDR2 SNEGSKA, per germline (reference sequence). CDR3 length: 16 amino acids. The CDR3 DNA reads as TGCAGTGCTCCCCAACCCACTAGCGGGAGAAAAAATGAGCAGTTCTTC. This gives the protein CSAPQPTSGRKNEQFF.

The V call is TRBV4-1, the J call TRBJ1-2; maybe TRBD1 (5 bases). This CDR3 comprises 15 residues. Germline assignment: CDR1 MGHRA and CDR2 YSYEKL. The germline V and J ends were trimmed by 4 bases and 12 bases, with 24 bases remaining between them. Here the CDR3 DNA reads TGCGCCAGCAGCCCTGAAGGGGTGTCCGGGCACCGAGACACCTTC. Translation gives CASSPEGVSGHRDTF.

This clonotype has at least ten counts. The chain employs TRBV6-2 or TRBV6-3 and TRBJ2-7; maybe TRBD2 (6 bases). Trimming removed 8 bases from V and 2 bases from J, with 13 bases in between. The CDR3 totals 13 residues. Germline V gives CDR1 MNHEY, CDR2 SVGEGT. The CDR3 protein is CASWGLLAYEQYF. In DNA, the CDR3 is TGTGCCAGCTGGGGACTTCTCGCCTACGAGCAGTACTTC.

The chain joins TRBV20-1 to TRBJ1-1, with D possibly being TRBD1 (5 bases). V was pared by 6 bases and J by 6 bases, with 17 bases between. The CDR3 consists of 13 residues. Germline V gives CDR1 DFQATT, CDR2 SNEGSKA (reference sequence). The CDR3 region is CSAKGRVRAEAFF. CDR3 DNA: TGCAGTGCCAAGGGCAGGGTTAGGGCTGAAGCTTTCTTT.

This clonotype showed up many times. The rearrangement uses TRBV3-1 and TRBJ2-2; D perhaps matches TRBD2 (6 bases). V was shortened by 6 bases and J by 4 bases, with 18 bases between the two germline ends. Looked up from germline, CDR1 is LGHDT and CDR2 is YNNKEL (reference sequence). The CDR3 has 16 residues. Here the CDR3 reads CASRGTGELGTGELFF. The CDR3 region has the DNA TGTGCCAGCAGGGGAACGGGAGAACTAGGCACCGGGGAGCTGTTTTTT.

This clonotype was detected ten times or more. The chain joins TRBV7-8 to TRBJ2-1, with TRBD2 matching over 9 bases. Germline-derived CDR1 and CDR2 are SGHVS and FQNEAQ. The V gene end was trimmed by 5 bases and the J gene end by 5 bases; junction bases not matched to a gene: 7. The length of the CDR3 is 15 residues. CDR3 nucleotide sequence: TGTGCCAGCAGCCCCGCTAGCGGGAAGCACAATGAGCAGTTCTTC. Protein sequence: CASSPASGKHNEQFF.

The chain couples TRBV19 to TRBJ2-7; D gene uncertain. V was cut by 8 bases and J by 3 bases, with 17 bases left in between. The CDR3 length is 14 residues. Looked up from germline, CDR1 is LNHDA and CDR2 is SQIVND (reference sequence). CDR3 residues: CASHLLPKGYEQYF. CDR3 nucleotides: TGTGCCAGTCATCTGTTGCCCAAAGGCTACGAGCAGTACTTC.

This clonotype was observed many times. The V gene is TRBV20-1, the J gene TRBJ2-3, with 8 bases identical to TRBD1. V lost 2 bases and J lost 6; bases outside the gene matches: 4. Germline CDR1 and CDR2: DFQATT and SNEGSKA (reference sequence). CDR3 length: 13 residues. The CDR3 sequence is CSARPRGHDTQYF. The CDR3 coding sequence is TGCAGTGCTAGACCCAGGGGGCACGATACGCAGTATTTT.

About this clonotype itself: The germline gene is not matched at one end of the junction; a read error may be the cause. This sequence joins TRBV7-3 and TRBJ2-1; 13 nucleotides align to TRBD2. Germline V CDR1 and CDR2: SGHTA, FQGTGA. The CDR3 is made up of 14 amino acids. In DNA, the CDR3 is TGTGCCGGCAGCTGGACTAGCGGGAGAGGTGAGCAGTTCTTC. Encoded protein: CAGSWTSGRGEQFF. Complete variable domain (other parts from reference TRBV7-3 and TRBJ2-1): GAGVSQTPSNKVTEKGKYVELRCDPISGHTALYWYRQSLGQGPEFLIYFQGTGAADDSGLPNDRFFAVRPEGSVSTLKIQRTERGDSAVYLCAGSWTSGRGEQFFGPGTRLTVL.

The chain has TRBV11-2 and TRBJ2-7, with TRBD1 identical over 8 bases. Germline CDR1 and CDR2: SGHAT and FQNNGV. V trimming: 4 bases; J trimming: 1 base; junction bases outside the gene matches: 15. CDR3 length: 18 amino acids. The CDR3 sequence is CASSSPDRARMASYEQYF. The CDR3 nucleotides read TGTGCCAGCAGCTCTCCGGACAGGGCACGAATGGCTTCCTACGAGCAGTACTTC.

This clonotype has at least ten counts. The V gene is TRBV2, the J gene TRBJ1-1; 7 positions agree with TRBD1. This CDR3 spans 13 amino acids. Losses at the gene ends were 5 bases for V and 1 base for J; bases not matched to a gene: 1. Germline V CDR1 and CDR2: SNHLY, FYNNEI. The CDR3 DNA reads as TGTGCCAGCAGTAGGGACAGGAACACTGAAGCTTTCTTT. This encodes CASSRDRNTEAFF. Using reference TRBV2 and TRBJ1-1 for the parts outside the CDR3, the full variable domain is EPEVTQTPSHQVTQMGQEVILRCVPISNHLYFYWYRQILGQKVEFLVSFYNNEISEKSEIFDDQFSVERPDGSNFTLKIRSTKLEDSAMYFCASSRDRNTEAFFGQGTRLTVV.

The V call is TRBV3-1, the J call TRBJ1-2; no clear D. The germline V gene has CDR1 LGHDT and CDR2 YNNKEL (reference sequence). Trimming left V 2 bases short and J 5 bases short, with 6 bases between. CDR3 size: 12 residues. CDR3: CASSQRSYGYTF. In DNA, the CDR3 is TGTGCCAGCAGCCAACGGTCTTATGGCTACACCTTC. Based on the CDR3 plus reference TRBV3-1 and TRBJ1-2, the full variable domain is DTAVSQTPKYLVTQMGNDKSIKCEQNLGHDTMYWYKQDSKKFLKIMFSYNNKELIINETVPNRFSPKSPDKAHLNLHINSLELGDSAVYFCASSQRSYGYTFGSGTRLTVV.

On this clonotype: A junction boundary mismatches the germline segment, possibly from a read error. The chain has TRBV28 and TRBJ2-5, with 7 bases lining up with TRBD1. CDR1 MDHEN and CDR2 SYDVKM come from the germline V gene. This CDR3 spans 12 amino acids. The DNA of the CDR3 is TGTGCCAGCAGCCAAGGGGGCGAGACCGAGTACTTC. Translating it yields CASSQGGETEYF.

This clonotype has a count of ten or more. CDR3 nucleotides: TGTGCCAGTTCCCAGCTAACAGGGGGCAATGAGCAGTTCTTC. Protein product: CASSQLTGGNEQFF. The genes are TRBV27 and TRBJ2-1; TRBD1 agrees at 8 bases. Germline loops: CDR1 MNHEY, CDR2 SMNVEV (reference sequence). The V and J ends lost 9 bases and 6 bases, in that order; junction bases with no gene match: 10. The CDR3 spans 14 residues.

This clonotype was picked up many times. The chain has TRBV6-1 and TRBJ1-4; D gene uncertain. Germline lookup yields CDR1 MNHNS and CDR2 SASEGT. Trimming pared 6 bases from V and 3 bases from J, leaving 11 bases between. This CDR3 has 14 amino acids. The CDR3 bases are TGTGCCAGCAGACAGAGTTTGGCTAATGAAAAACTGTTTTTT. This gives the protein CASRQSLANEKLFF.

J is TRBJ2-3 and V is TRBV20-1, with D unclear. V gave up 0 bases and J gave up 3 bases, with 16 bases separating them. Germline CDR1 reads DFQATT; CDR2 reads SNEGSKA (reference sequence). The CDR3 covers 16 residues. The CDR3 DNA follows: TGCAGTGCTAGAGACACGATCCAGGCTTGGACAGATACGCAGTATTTT. It specifies CSARDTIQAWTDTQYF.

With regard to this clonotype: A much larger clone is a single base away; this may be a read error. The chain employs TRBV2 and TRBJ2-2; unclear D gene. Per the germline V gene, CDR1 is SNHLY and CDR2 is FYNNEI. V lost 6 bases and J lost 9, with 14 bases in between. The CDR3 extends over 13 amino acids. CDR3 sequence: CASRPSLFWELFF. CDR3 sequence (DNA): TGTGCCAGCAGACCCTCGCTTTTTTGGGAGCTGTTTTTT.